A single sample is the source of the 21 T cell receptor beta chains below, sequenced in a study of memory CD4+ T cells and cytomegalovirus serostatus. The sort gate was single viable CD3+CD4+CD8-CD45RO+ cells for memory CD4+ T cells. Using immunoSEQ multiplex PCR, the repertoire was profiled, and TCRdb retains in-frame clones only, with some absent. This repertoire shows just under 95,000 clones, about four fifths found once; its top ten account for about 3.6%. The source material was memory CD4+ T cells from blood. The receptor set was obtained from an adult in good health and CMV-seropositive.

The chain recombines TRBV28 with TRBJ1-1; tentative D call: TRBD1 (5 bases). The CDR3 extends over 12 amino acids. From germline, CDR1 is MDHEN and CDR2 SYDVKM. The germline V and J ends were trimmed by 2 bases and 6 bases, with 7 bases remaining between them. Written as DNA, the CDR3 is TGTGCCAGCAGTTTAGGCAGGGCTGAAGCTTTCTTT. Residues: CASSLGRAEAFF.

The chain carries TRBV11-1 and TRBJ2-7; 12 bases are shared with TRBD2. V shed 5 bases, J shed 5 bases, and the junction held 10 bases outside the gene matches. In germline, CDR1 is SGHAT, CDR2 FQDESV (reference sequence). The CDR3 loop spans 16 amino acids. This chain's CDR3 is CASSRWTSGDMNEQYF. The CDR3 region has the DNA TGTGCCAGCAGCAGGTGGACTAGCGGGGATATGAACGAGCAGTACTTC.

The chain uses TRBV7-3 and TRBJ2-2; TRBD1 or TRBD2 may be the D gene (6 bases each). Trimming stripped 5 bases from V and 5 bases from J, with 15 bases between. Germline CDR1 is SGHTA and CDR2 is FQGTGA. The CDR3 consists of 15 residues. The CDR3 DNA sequence: TGTGCCAGCAGCCCGCAGACAGGAGGGACCGGGGAGCTGTTTTTT. This codes for CASSPQTGGTGELFF.

This clone was seen a few times. V gene TRBV2 combines with J gene TRBJ1-1, with a tentative D call TRBD1 (6 bases). V lost 6 bases and J lost 3, with 14 bases in between. The CDR3 is made up of 14 amino acids. From germline, CDR1 is SNHLY and CDR2 FYNNEI. CDR3 coding DNA: TGTGCCAGCAGCCTCGGGGGGGCGCACACTGAAGCTTTCTTT. Protein product: CASSLGGAHTEAFF. The whole variable domain, filled in from reference TRBV2 and TRBJ1-1, reads EPEVTQTPSHQVTQMGQEVILRCVPISNHLYFYWYRQILGQKVEFLVSFYNNEISEKSEIFDDQFSVERPDGSNFTLKIRSTKLEDSAMYFCASSLGGAHTEAFFGQGTRLTVV.

The chain combines TRBV19 with TRBJ2-7; 9 bases match TRBD1. Germline CDR1 reads LNHDA; CDR2 reads SQIVND (reference sequence). This CDR3 has 15 residues. J lost 4 bases, V lost 5 bases, and 9 bases had no gene match. As DNA, the CDR3 is TGTGCCAGTAGTTTACCCGGGACAGGGACTTACGAGCAGTACTTC. Translating gives CASSLPGTGTYEQYF.

The chain employs TRBV6-1 and TRBJ1-3, with D possibly being TRBD1 (5 bases). V shed 3 bases and J shed 0 bases, with 12 bases lying between them. Germline CDR1 and CDR2: MNHNS and SASEGT. This CDR3 is 16 amino acids long. The chain's CDR3 is CASSDVRDYSGNTIYF. The DNA for the CDR3 is TGTGCCAGCAGTGATGTTAGGGACTACTCTGGAAACACCATATATTTT.

The genes are TRBV18 and TRBJ2-7, with 8 bases matching TRBD1. V lost 3 bases to trimming and J lost 2 bases; unmatched junction nucleotides: 3. Germline V gives CDR1 KGHSH, CDR2 LQKENI. The CDR3 consists of 14 residues. CDR3 in DNA: TGTGCCAGCTCACCGGGGACAGGAACCTACGAGCAGTACTTC. Its protein product is CASSPGTGTYEQYF.

V usage is TRBV7-9 and J usage is TRBJ2-1; 15 bases line up with TRBD2. The CDR3 has 18 amino acids. Germline V lookup: CDR1 SEHNR, CDR2 FQNEAQ (reference sequence). The J segment lost 2 bases and the V segment lost 5 bases, leaving 7 bases of the junction unmatched. Written as DNA, the CDR3 is TGTGCCAGCAGCGCGAGCGGACTAGCGGGAGGGCCCTACAATGAGCAGTTCTTC. The encoded protein is CASSASGLAGGPYNEQFF.

The chain links TRBV25-1 to TRBJ2-3; D is perhaps TRBD1 (6 bases). CDR1 is MGHDK, CDR2 SYGVNS, per germline. Deletions cut 1 base from V and 1 base from J, with 12 bases between. The CDR3 runs 16 residues. CDR3 sequence (DNA): TGTGCCAGCAGTGAATTCGGACAGACCCGCACAGATACGCAGTATTTT. Protein: CASSEFGQTRTDTQYF.

J is TRBJ2-5 and V is TRBV5-4; D might be TRBD1 (6 bases). Germline loops: CDR1 SGHNT, CDR2 YYREEE (reference sequence). With 4 bases removed from V and 2 bases from J, the gap between germline ends came to 9 bases. The CDR3 loop spans 13 amino acids. The CDR3 here is CASSTGQQETQYF. DNA for the CDR3: TGTGCCAGCAGCACCGGACAGCAAGAGACCCAGTACTTC.

Only a few counts were recorded for this clone. The chain has TRBV4-3 and TRBJ1-5; D gene unclear. Germline V lookup: CDR1 LGHNA, CDR2 YSLEER. V was shortened by 1 base and J by 8 bases, with 9 bases between the two germline ends. The CDR3 has 13 amino acids. CDR3 sequence: CASSQAVLKPQHF. In DNA, the CDR3 is TGCGCCAGCAGCCAAGCGGTATTGAAGCCCCAGCATTTT.

This chain uses TRBV18 with TRBJ2-7; 9 nucleotides align to TRBD1. This CDR3 has 14 amino acids. Germline trimming cut 3 bases from V and 4 bases from J; bases unmatched to any gene: 4. Per the germline V gene, CDR1 is KGHSH and CDR2 is LQKENI. CDR3 in amino acids: CASSPRQGVYEQYF. The CDR3 DNA reads TGTGCCAGCTCACCGAGACAGGGGGTGTACGAGCAGTACTTC.

The chain recombines TRBV5-4 with TRBJ2-3; maybe TRBD1 (5 bases). V lost 6 bases and J lost 5, with 13 bases in between. There are 13 residues in the CDR3. The V gene's germline CDR1 is SGHNT and CDR2 YYREEE (reference sequence). The CDR3: CASTSQGKDTQYF. The CDR3 coding sequence is TGTGCCAGCACCTCCCAGGGTAAAGATACGCAGTATTTT.

V is TRBV5-1 and J is TRBJ2-1; D is ambiguous. This CDR3 contains 15 residues. The germline gives CDR1 SGHRS, CDR2 YFSETQ. The germline V and J ends were trimmed by 0 bases and 5 bases, with 12 bases remaining between them. The CDR3 DNA reads TGCGCCAGCAGCTTGGATCGGGCTCTACACAATGAGCAGTTCTTC. Protein product: CASSLDRALHNEQFF. The variable domain in full, completed from reference TRBV5-1 and TRBJ2-1, reads KAGVTQTPRYLIKTRGQQVTLSCSPISGHRSVSWYQQTPGQGLQFLFEYFSETQRNKGNFPGRFSGRQFSNSRSEMNVSTLELGDSALYLCASSLDRALHNEQFFGPGTRLTVL.

V and J are TRBV28 and TRBJ1-3; perhaps TRBD1 as D (6 bases). The germline V gene encodes CDR1 MDHEN and CDR2 SYDVKM. V gave up 5 bases and J gave up 4 bases, with 12 bases separating them. The CDR3 consists of 14 residues. DNA of the CDR3: TGTGCCAGCAGTACGATGACAGGAGGAAACACCATATATTTT. The encoded protein is CASSTMTGGNTIYF.

There are a few counts of this clone. V gene TRBV28 combines with J gene TRBJ1-5, with 7 bases aligning to TRBD1. The germline gives CDR1 MDHEN, CDR2 SYDVKM. The CDR3 is 12 residues long. Germline trimming cut 3 bases from V and 15 bases from J; bases unmatched to any gene: 8. Written as DNA, the CDR3 is TGTGCCAGCAGTTTTGCGTCAGGGGGAAGGCATTTT. Translating it yields CASSFASGGRHF. Filled out from reference TRBV28 and TRBJ1-5, the complete variable domain reads DVKVTQSSRYLVKRTGEKVFLECVQDMDHENMFWYRQDPGLGLRLIYFSYDVKMKEKGDIPEGYSVSREKKERFSLILESASTNQTSMYLCASSFASGGRHFGDGTRLSIL.

This clone occurred once. V gene TRBV7-6 combines with J gene TRBJ1-3, with D possibly TRBD1 on 6 matching bases. Germline-derived CDR1 and CDR2 are SGHVS and FNYEAQ. The CDR3 runs to 17 residues. Trimming took 5 bases from V and 0 from J, leaving 17 bases between them. The CDR3 bases are TGTGCCAGCAGCCTAGAGGGGGGCTTAAGCTCTGGAAACACCATATATTTT. Its translation: CASSLEGGLSSGNTIYF.

This clone was seen only a few times. CDR3 residues: CASSFTGGGDQPQHF. The CDR3 nucleotides are TGTGCCAGCAGCTTCACAGGGGGCGGGGATCAGCCCCAGCATTTT. The chain joins TRBV11-2 to TRBJ1-5; 9 nucleotides line up with TRBD1. Per the germline V gene, CDR1 is SGHAT and CDR2 is FQNNGV. The V and J ends lost 3 bases and 5 bases, in that order; junction bases with no gene match: 5. The CDR3 covers 15 residues.

This CDR3 reads CASSLRGRVRSGANVLTF. Here the CDR3 DNA reads TGTGCCAGCAGTTTAAGGGGTAGGGTGCGCTCTGGGGCCAACGTCCTGACTTTC. This chain connects TRBV27 to TRBJ2-6; weak D call: TRBD1 (5 bases). The CDR3 length is 18 residues. V was pared by 2 bases and J by 0 bases, with 14 bases between. CDR1 is MNHEY, CDR2 SMNVEV, per germline (reference sequence). Using reference TRBV27 and TRBJ2-6 for the parts outside the CDR3, the full variable domain is EAQVTQNPRYLITVTGKKLTVTCSQNMNHEYMSWYRQDPGLGLRQIYYSMNVEVTDKGDVPEGYKVSRKEKRNFPLILESPSPNQTSLYFCASSLRGRVRSGANVLTFGAGSRLTVL.

This clone appeared once. The chain links TRBV11-2 to TRBJ1-2; D gene ambiguous. The CDR3 loop spans 14 amino acids. The germline gives CDR1 SGHAT, CDR2 FQNNGV. The V end lost 6 bases, the J end lost 2 bases, and 13 bases lay between the germline ends. This CDR3 is CASREAVWNYGYTF. In DNA, the CDR3 is TGTGCCAGCAGGGAGGCGGTGTGGAACTATGGCTACACCTTC.

V is TRBV2 and J is TRBJ1-5; D is undetermined. The CDR3 is made up of 13 amino acids. CDR1 and CDR2 from the germline V gene are SNHLY and FYNNEI. Trimming removed 7 bases from V and 4 bases from J, with 11 bases in between. The CDR3 loop is CASKLSTNQPQHF. CDR3 coding DNA: TGTGCCAGCAAGCTAAGTACTAATCAGCCCCAGCATTTT.